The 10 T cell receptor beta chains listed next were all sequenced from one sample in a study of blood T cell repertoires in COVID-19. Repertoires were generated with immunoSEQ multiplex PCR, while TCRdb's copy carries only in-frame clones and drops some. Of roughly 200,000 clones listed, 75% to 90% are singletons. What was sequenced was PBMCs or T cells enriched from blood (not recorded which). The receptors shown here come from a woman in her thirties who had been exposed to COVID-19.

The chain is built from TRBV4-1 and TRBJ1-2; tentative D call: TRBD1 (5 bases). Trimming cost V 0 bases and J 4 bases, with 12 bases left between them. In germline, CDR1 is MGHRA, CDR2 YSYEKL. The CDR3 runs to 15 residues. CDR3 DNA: TGCGCCAGCAGCCAAGATACCAGGGCGCCCTATGGCTACACCTTC. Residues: CASSQDTRAPYGYTF.

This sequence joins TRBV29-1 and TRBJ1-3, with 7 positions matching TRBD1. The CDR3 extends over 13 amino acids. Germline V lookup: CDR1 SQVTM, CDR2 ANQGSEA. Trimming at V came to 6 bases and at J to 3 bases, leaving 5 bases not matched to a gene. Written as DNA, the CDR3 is TGCAGCGTGGATACAGGGGATGGAAACACCATATATTTT. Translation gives CSVDTGDGNTIYF.

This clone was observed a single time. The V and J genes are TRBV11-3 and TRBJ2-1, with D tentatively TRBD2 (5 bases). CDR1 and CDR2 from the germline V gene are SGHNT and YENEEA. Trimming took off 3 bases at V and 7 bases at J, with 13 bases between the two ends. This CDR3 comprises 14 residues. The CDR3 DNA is TGTGCCAGCAGCTTTCCGGGAATAGGGAATGAGCAGTTCTTC. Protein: CASSFPGIGNEQFF.

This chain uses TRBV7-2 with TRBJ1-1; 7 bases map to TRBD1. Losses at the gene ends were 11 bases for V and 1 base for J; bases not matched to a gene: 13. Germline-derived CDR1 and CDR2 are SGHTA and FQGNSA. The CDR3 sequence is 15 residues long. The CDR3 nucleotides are TGTGCCTCCCAAACAGGGGCCCTGACGAACACTGAAGCTTTCTTT. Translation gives CASQTGALTNTEAFF.

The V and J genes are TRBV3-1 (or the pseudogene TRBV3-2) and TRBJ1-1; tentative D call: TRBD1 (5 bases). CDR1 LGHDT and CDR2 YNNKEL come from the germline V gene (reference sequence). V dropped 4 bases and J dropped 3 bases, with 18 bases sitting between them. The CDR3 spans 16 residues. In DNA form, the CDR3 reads TGTGCCAGCAGCCGCGTGCGGGGCGCCGGATACACTGAAGCTTTCTTT. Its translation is CASSRVRGAGYTEAFF.

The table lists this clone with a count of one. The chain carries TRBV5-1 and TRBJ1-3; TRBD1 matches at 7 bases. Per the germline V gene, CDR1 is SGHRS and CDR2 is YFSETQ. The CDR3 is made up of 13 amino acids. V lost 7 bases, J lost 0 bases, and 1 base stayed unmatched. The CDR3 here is CASGDSSGNTIYF. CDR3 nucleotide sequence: TGCGCCAGCGGGGACAGCTCTGGAAACACCATATATTTT.

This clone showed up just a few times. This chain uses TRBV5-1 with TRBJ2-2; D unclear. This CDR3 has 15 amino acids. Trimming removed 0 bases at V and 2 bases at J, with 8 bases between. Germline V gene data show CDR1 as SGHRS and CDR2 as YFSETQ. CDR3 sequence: CASSLARGNTGELFF. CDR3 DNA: TGCGCCAGCAGCTTGGCCAGAGGTAACACCGGGGAGCTGTTTTTT.

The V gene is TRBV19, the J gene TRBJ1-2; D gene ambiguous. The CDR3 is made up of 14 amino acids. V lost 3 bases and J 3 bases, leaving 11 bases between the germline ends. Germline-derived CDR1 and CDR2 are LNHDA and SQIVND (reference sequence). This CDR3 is CASSIRTGYYGYTF. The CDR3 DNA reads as TGTGCCAGTAGTATTCGAACGGGATACTATGGCTACACCTTC. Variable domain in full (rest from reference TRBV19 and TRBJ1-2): DGGITQSPKYLFRKEGQNVTLSCEQNLNHDAMYWYRQDPGQGLRLIYYSQIVNDFQKGDIAEGYSVSREKKESFPLTVTSAQKNPTAFYLCASSIRTGYYGYTFGSGTRLTVV.

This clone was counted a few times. In DNA, the CDR3 is TGTGCCAGCGGCCGGGACAACTCCTACAATGAGCAGTTCTTC. It specifies CASGRDNSYNEQFF. The V and J genes are TRBV10-3 and TRBJ2-1; a weak D match, TRBD1 (6 bases). Germline V gene lookup returns CDR1 ENHRY and CDR2 SYGVKD. Trimming removed 10 bases from V and 0 bases from J, with 13 bases in between. The CDR3 spans 14 residues.

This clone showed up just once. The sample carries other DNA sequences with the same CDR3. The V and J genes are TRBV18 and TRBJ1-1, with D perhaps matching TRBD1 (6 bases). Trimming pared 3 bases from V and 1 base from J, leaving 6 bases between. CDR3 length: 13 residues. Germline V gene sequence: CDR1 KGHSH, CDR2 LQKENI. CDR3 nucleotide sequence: TGTGCCAGCTCACCCAGGGGGAACACTGAAGCTTTCTTT. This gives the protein CASSPRGNTEAFF.